The source of this TCR beta chain is a study of persistence of HIV-infected CD4 T cells. Study-level information: Median time on suppressive ART was 8 years.

Stimulation used approximately 9.5 ug/mL lysate from CMV-infected fibroblasts. Responding CD4+ T cells were sorted by upregulation of both CD40 ligand and CD69. Plasma HIV-1 RNA stayed below 50 copies/mL for at least 4 years. Findings of the study overall: Bulk TCR data could not be restricted to HIV-1-infected CMV-responding cells.

Notes on this clone: Its antigen is undetermined.

The libraries were made with immunoSEQ version 4 in survey mode. Measured with immunoSEQ multiplex PCR; TCRdb has only the in-frame clones, and not every one. The table includes 5,500 to 9,000 clones, roughly 83% detected once. Germline V gene data show CDR1 as MNHEY and CDR2 as SVGEGT. The ends were cut back, 0 bases at V and 1 base at J, with 15 bases in the middle. The CDR3 has 17 amino acids. The V gene is TRBV6-2 or TRBV6-3, the J gene TRBJ2-5; D not resolved. This TCR came from an adult woman with HIV who was CMV-seropositive. Sample: CD4+ T cells sorted from PBMCs after approximately 18-hour stimulation, taken from a patient who received antiretroviral therapy. CDR3 sequence: CASSYSNYRQPQETQYF. CDR3 coding DNA: TGTGCCAGCAGTTACTCGAATTATCGGCAGCCCCAAGAGACCCAGTACTTC.